Listed below are T cell receptor beta chains from one sample, sequenced in a study of T-cell memory formation after mild COVID-19. TCRdb redid the calling of the 5' RACE reads with MiXCR, one entry per CDR3 protein. The sample lists about 190,000 distinct CDR3 sequences; about a fifth were seen once. The sequencing input was PBMCs or a T cell subset sorted from them (not recorded which). These receptors were collected from an adult woman who had mild COVID-19 (a few samples of this study predate the infection). Cell type and time point are not known. The CDR3 runs from the conserved cysteine through the conserved F or W. Fields, in order: clone size, J gene, V gene, D gene, CDR3 DNA, CDR3 protein. The D gene is left open where the match is weak. Where a row states a size, it is once, few, many or the class of an expanded clone; other rows omit it.

- TRBJ1-1 TRBV7-3 TRBD1 TGTGCCAGCAGCCCGGAAGGACAGGGGAACACTGAAGCTTTCTTT CASSPEGQGNTEAFF
- TRBJ2-3 TRBV6-2/TRBV6-3 - TGTGCCAGCAACCGGGACCGGTGGACAGATACGCAGTATTTT CASNRDRWTDTQYF
few TRBJ2-2 TRBV4-2 - TGTGCCAGCAGCCGTTCCATCACCGGGGAGCTGTTTTTT CASSRSITGELFF
few TRBJ2-3 TRBV20-1 - TGCAGTGCTCCCCCCGGACCAGGAGGTGGCACAGATACGCAGTATTTT CSAPPGPGGGTDTQYF
- TRBJ1-1 TRBV10-3 - TGTGCCATCAGTGACAGGGTGAACACTGAAGCTTTCTTT CAISDRVNTEAFF
- TRBJ1-2 TRBV6-2/TRBV6-3 TRBD1 TGTGCCAGCAATTATCCACAGGGGCCGACTGACGAGGGCTACACCTTC CASNYPQGPTDEGYTF
many TRBJ2-7 TRBV7-8 TRBD1 TGTGCCAGCAGCTTAGGGGACAGAACAATCCTTTCCTACGAGCAGTACTTC CASSLGDRTILSYEQYF
- TRBJ2-3 TRBV7-9 - TGTGCCAGCAGCTTATCCCGGGCGAACCTTGATACGAAGTATTTT CASSLSRANLDTKYF
- TRBJ1-2 TRBV7-9 TRBD1 TGTGCCAGCAGTGAAGGGACAGGGGTCTATGGCTACACCTTC CASSEGTGVYGYTF
few TRBJ2-5 TRBV11-2 - TGTGCCAGCAGCTCAACCGGGGGCTGGGGGGAGACCCAGTACTTC CASSSTGGWGETQYF
- TRBJ2-2 TRBV29-1 - TGCAGCGTTGGGCTTAACGGGGAGCTGTTTTTT CSVGLNGELFF
few TRBJ2-1 TRBV6-2/TRBV6-3 - TGTGCCAGCAGGGAGACAGATTACAATGAGCAGTTCTTC CASRETDYNEQFF
- TRBJ1-1 TRBV6-2/TRBV6-3 - TGTGCCAGCAGTTACATACAGATGAACACTGAAGCTTTCTTT CASSYIQMNTEAFF
- TRBJ1-5 TRBV6-1 - TGTGCCAGCAGTGAAGCATTGGGATGGGGCCAGCCCCAGCATTTT CASSEALGWGQPQHF
- TRBJ2-1 TRBV25-1 - TGTGCCAGCAGTACGTGGTCCAATGAGCAGTTCTTC CASSTWSNEQFF
few TRBJ2-5 TRBV18 TRBD1 TGTGCCAGCTCACCGATGGACAGGTACCAAGAGACCCAGTACTTC CASSPMDRYQETQYF
few TRBJ1-1 TRBV20-1 - TGCAGTGCTAGAGGACGGGGACGGTCTGAAGCTTTCTTT CSARGRGRSEAFF
- TRBJ2-3 TRBV10-3 TRBD2 TGTGCCATCAGTGAGTCGAAGCGGGAGTATTCCACAGATACGCAGTATTTT CAISESKREYSTDTQYF
- TRBJ1-2 TRBV27 TRBD1 TGTGCCAGCAGGACCCCAGGGGGATATGGCTACACCTTC CASRTPGGYGYTF
- TRBJ2-1 TRBV14 - TGTGCCAGCAGCCGAAGGGGGGGCGATGCCTACAATGAGCAGTTCTTC CASSRRGGDAYNEQFF
few TRBJ1-1 TRBV7-9 - TGTGCCAGCAGCCCACCAGCGACTGAAGCTTTCTTT CASSPPATEAFF
- TRBJ2-5 TRBV7-9 TRBD2 TGTGCCAGCAGCCACCCCACTAGCGGGAGGTCCGGGCGGGAGACCCAGTACTTC CASSHPTSGRSGRETQYF
- TRBJ2-1 TRBV3-1 - TGTGCCAGCAGCCAAGAACTAGGCGGGTACTACAATGAGCAGTTCTTC CASSQELGGYYNEQFF
- TRBJ1-2 TRBV29-1 - TGCAGCGTAAAGACGGTGAGAGACTATGGCTACACCTTC CSVKTVRDYGYTF
few TRBJ1-2 TRBV7-9 - TGTGCCAGCAGCTTGGACGGTCCGTCGGCCAACTATGGCTACACCTTC CASSLDGPSANYGYTF
- TRBJ1-1 TRBV5-6 - TGTGCCAGCAGCTTGATGAACACTGAAGCTTTCTTT CASSLMNTEAFF
- TRBJ2-1 TRBV5-6 - TGTGCCAGCAGCTTGGTTGGGGCGGGGGCCAGGGATGAGCAGTTCTTC CASSLVGAGARDEQFF
- TRBJ1-2 TRBV13 TRBD1 TGTGCCAGCAGCGCCAATGACAGGGTACAAGACTATGGCTACACCTTC CASSANDRVQDYGYTF
- TRBJ2-3 TRBV11-3 TRBD2 TGTGCCAGCATTGGGGGACTAGCGGGAGAGGATACAGATACGCAGTATTTT CASIGGLAGEDTDTQYF
- TRBJ1-5 TRBV27 TRBD1 TGTGCCAGCAGTTCCACAGGGGTTAATCAGCCCCAGCATTTT CASSSTGVNQPQHF
- TRBJ1-2 TRBV15 TRBD1 TGTGCCACCAGCACTATACAGGGGGCCTACACCTTC CATSTIQGAYTF
few TRBJ2-4 TRBV15 TRBD2 TGTGCCACCAGCCTAGCGGCCGTAGCCAAAAACATTCAGTACTTC CATSLAAVAKNIQYF
few TRBJ2-1 TRBV7-2 - TGTGCCAGCAGCGAGACTAATTACAATGAGCAGTTCTTC CASSETNYNEQFF
- TRBJ2-7 TRBV20-1 - TGCAGTGCGCCTAAACTGGGGGATCAAACCTACGAGCAGTACTTC CSAPKLGDQTYEQYF
few TRBJ2-1 TRBV7-9 - TGTGCCAGCAGTATCAATGAGCAGTTCTTC CASSINEQFF
few TRBJ2-1 TRBV20-1 TRBD2 TGCAGTGCTAGAGATCGACTAGCGGGAGAGGTCGGTGAGCAGTTCTTC CSARDRLAGEVGEQFF
few TRBJ2-3 TRBV4-2 - TGTGCCAGCAGCCAAGAATTGAGCATCGGGTATATCACAGATACGCAGTATTTT CASSQELSIGYITDTQYF
few TRBJ1-5 TRBV5-5 - TGTGCCAGCATGGCAGGGACGGGCAGCAATCAGCCCCAGCATTTT CASMAGTGSNQPQHF
few TRBJ2-1 TRBV3-1 - TGTGCCAGCAGCGACTTTAGGACATCTTCCTACAATGAGCAGTTCTTC CASSDFRTSSYNEQFF
- TRBJ1-4 TRBV9 TRBD1 TGTGCCAGCAGCGTAGCCGTTGTCCCCCTAACCGGGACAGGGTATGAAAAACTGTTTTTT CASSVAVVPLTGTGYEKLFF
- TRBJ2-1 TRBV9 - TGTGCCAGCAGCGTAGGGAGGGCAAATGAGCAGTTCTTC CASSVGRANEQFF
- TRBJ2-2 TRBV9 TRBD1 TGTGCCAGCAGCGTAGGACAGGGGGCGCGTGGCGGGGAGCTGTTTTTT CASSVGQGARGGELFF
many TRBJ1-5 TRBV7-2 TRBD1 TGTGCCAGCAGCTTGGCCAGGGGGGCCGGCAATCAGCCCCAGCATTTT CASSLARGAGNQPQHF
- TRBJ1-5 TRBV23-1 - TGCGCCAGCAGTCAATCCCGGACGCCCGGGTCGCCCCAGCATTTT CASSQSRTPGSPQHF
few TRBJ2-1 TRBV9 TRBD2 TGTGCCAGCAGCGTAGACCCAGCGGGGGGTTACAATGAGCAGTTCTTC CASSVDPAGGYNEQFF
- TRBJ2-1 TRBV7-9 TRBD1 TGTGCCAGCAGCTCACCCTGGGGACAGCACAATGAGCAGTTCTTC CASSSPWGQHNEQFF
- TRBJ2-1 TRBV20-1 - TGCAGTGCTAGACTTACGGGGAATGAGCAGTTCTTC CSARLTGNEQFF
- TRBJ2-1 TRBV7-9 TRBD2 TGTGCCAGCAGCTTACTAGCGGGGACACCCAATGAGCAGTTCTTC CASSLLAGTPNEQFF
- TRBJ2-1 TRBV4-2 TRBD2 TGTGCCAGCAGCCAAGAACTAGCGACCTACAATGAGCAGTTCTTC CASSQELATYNEQFF
few TRBJ1-5 TRBV5-1 TRBD1 TGCGCCAGCAGCCTCTCCGGGACAGGGGGCTTTGAGCCCCAGCATTTT CASSLSGTGGFEPQHF
- TRBJ1-5 TRBV27 - TGTGCCAGCAGTTTATCCCGTTTGGGTGGCAATCAGCCCCAGCATTTT CASSLSRLGGNQPQHF
- TRBJ2-7 TRBV5-1 TRBD1 TGCGCCAGCAGCTATTCACAGGGGGCCATGGTCTACTACGAGCAGTACTTC CASSYSQGAMVYYEQYF